This T cell receptor beta chain appears in the sequencing data of a study of OX40 agonist ivuxolimab in advanced cancers. The table came from immunoSEQ multiplex PCR; TCRdb's copy has only in-frame clones and leaves some out. The profile shows fewer than 90,000 clones, approximately 92% of them singletons. Germline V lookup: CDR1 SGHRS, CDR2 YFSETQ. V shed 4 bases, J shed 9 bases, and the junction held 9 bases outside the gene matches. CDR3 length: 15 residues. This clone was counted a single time. The sample here was CD4+ or CD8+ T cells sorted from blood, taken in a trial of the OX40 agonist ivuxolimab. The chain recombines TRBV5-1 with TRBJ2-1, with 11 bases matching TRBD2. This sequence originates from an adult with an advanced solid tumor such as melanoma, head and neck, liver or kidney cancer. The CDR3 bases are TGCGCCAGCAGCCCCCAACTAGCGGGAGAGGGTGAGCAGTTCTTC. Translation: CASSPQLAGEGEQFF.